The 17 T cell receptor beta chains presented below share a single source sample, sequenced in a study of blood T cells in healthy people across ages. Combining a sample-barcoded 5' primer with a J-beta primer mix, a second PCR ran for about 7 to 12 cycles. Each CDR3 protein is one row after TCRdb ran MiXCR on the 5' RACE reads. The sample holds about 1.5 million distinct CDR3 sequences; roughly 43% are singletons and the top ten take around 4%. The sample consisted of blood. The receptors here all came from a woman aged 18-29 years in good health.

The chain links TRBV29-1 to TRBJ2-3; D is perhaps TRBD1 (6 bases). V lost 3 bases, J lost 5 bases, and 12 bases lay in between. CDR1 SQVTM and CDR2 ANQGSEA come from the germline V gene. The CDR3 length is 13 residues. The CDR3 DNA reads as TGCAGCGTTGATACAGGGCCCCTAGATACGCAGTATTTT. Amino acids: CSVDTGPLDTQYF.

This clonotype was recorded a few times. The chain joins TRBV12-3 or TRBV12-4 to TRBJ2-2, with 11 positions matching TRBD1. The CDR3 is made up of 14 amino acids. V trimming: 5 bases; J trimming: 6 bases; junction bases outside the gene matches: 2. The CDR3 is CASSPGQGAGELFF. In nucleotides, the CDR3 is TGTGCCAGCAGTCCGGGACAGGGGGCCGGGGAGCTGTTTTTT.

This chain links TRBV29-1 with TRBJ1-2; TRBD1 matches at 7 bases. V trimming: 6 bases; J trimming: 7 bases; junction bases outside the gene matches: 8. CDR3 length: 12 amino acids. Germline V gives CDR1 SQVTM, CDR2 ANQGSEA. Here the CDR3 DNA reads TGCAGCGTCCGACCCACAGGGGCTGGCTACACCTTC. This sequence encodes CSVRPTGAGYTF.

This clonotype has more than one count but fewer than ten. The chain joins TRBV5-1 to TRBJ2-3; 8 positions agree with TRBD2. V lost 0 bases, J lost 4 bases, and 4 bases stayed unmatched. CDR1 and CDR2 (germline): SGHRS, YFSETQ. The CDR3 totals 15 residues. For the CDR3, the DNA is TGCGCCAGCAGCTTGGGTAGCGGGACACCAGATACGCAGTATTTT. Amino acids: CASSLGSGTPDTQYF.

This clonotype was observed a few times. This chain connects TRBV7-8 to TRBJ2-1; a weak D match, TRBD2 (6 bases). Trimming pared 1 base from V and 8 bases from J, leaving 12 bases between. CDR3 length: 14 residues. Germline V lookup: CDR1 SGHVS, CDR2 FQNEAQ. The CDR3 region is CASSLGTTGDEQFF. CDR3 DNA: TGTGCCAGCAGCTTAGGGACTACAGGCGATGAGCAGTTCTTC.

This chain links TRBV7-9 with TRBJ1-1, with D possibly matching TRBD1 (5 bases). Trimming cost V 6 bases and J 0 bases, with 11 bases left between them. This CDR3 is built from 14 residues. Germline V gene sequence: CDR1 SEHNR, CDR2 FQNEAQ (reference sequence). This CDR3 reads CASREGRVNTEAFF. The CDR3, as DNA: TGTGCCAGCAGAGAGGGACGGGTGAACACTGAAGCTTTCTTT.

V and J are TRBV20-1 and TRBJ1-2, with D hard to call. This CDR3 spans 13 amino acids. Trimming removed 0 bases at V and 3 bases at J, with 8 bases between. CDR1 and CDR2 from the germline V gene are DFQATT and SNEGSKA (reference sequence). CDR3 nucleotides: TGCAGTGCTAGAGATCCCCGGGACTATGGCTACACCTTC. Translating gives CSARDPRDYGYTF.

This chain joins TRBV27 and TRBJ2-7, with TRBD1 identical over 7 bases. The germline V gene has CDR1 MNHEY and CDR2 SMNVEV (reference sequence). The CDR3 covers 13 residues. J gave up 6 bases and V 4 bases, and 6 bases lay outside the gene matches. CDR3: CASSYRTGAEQYF. The CDR3 region has the DNA TGTGCCAGCAGTTACCGGACAGGTGCCGAGCAGTACTTC.

The V call is TRBV6-2 or TRBV6-3, the J call TRBJ2-2, with 8 bases lining up with TRBD1. The CDR3 covers 14 residues. The ends lost 5 bases at V and 3 bases at J; junction bases unmatched: 2. Per the germline V gene, CDR1 is MNHEY and CDR2 is SVGEGT. The CDR3 DNA follows: TGTGCCAGCAGTCACAGGGGGGACACCGGGGAGCTGTTTTTT. Its protein product is CASSHRGDTGELFF.

This clonotype was observed a few times. This chain connects TRBV12-3 or TRBV12-4 to TRBJ2-7; a possible D gene is TRBD1 (7 bases). This CDR3 region has 15 residues. V was shortened by 1 base and J by 7 bases, with 17 bases between the two germline ends. As DNA, the CDR3 is TGTGCCAGCAGTTTAGTACCAGGGGGAGGCAATGAGCAGTACTTC. This sequence encodes CASSLVPGGGNEQYF.

The rearrangement uses TRBV30 and TRBJ2-5; D remains ambiguous. The CDR3 contains 12 residues. Germline V CDR1 and CDR2: GTSNPN, SVGIG (reference sequence). Trimming pared 0 bases from V and 4 bases from J, leaving 6 bases between. CDR3 sequence: CAWSVDRETQYF. CDR3 bases: TGTGCCTGGAGTGTCGACCGAGAGACCCAGTACTTC.

The V and J genes are TRBV24-1 and TRBJ2-1, with TRBD1 matching over 7 bases. The CDR3 has 16 residues. V lost 4 bases and J lost 8; bases outside the gene matches: 13. The germline CDR1 and CDR2 sequences are KGHDR and SFDVKD. CDR3 loop: CATSDRRQGLSYEQFF. DNA for the CDR3: TGTGCCACCAGTGACCGACGACAGGGCCTCTCTTATGAGCAGTTCTTC.

In its sample, this clonotype was seen a few times. The chain is built from TRBV5-6 and TRBJ2-2; no firm D call. Germline V gene lookup returns CDR1 SGHDT and CDR2 YYEEEE. The ends were cut back, 4 bases at V and 0 bases at J, with 10 bases in the middle. The CDR3 sequence is 15 residues long. CDR3 region: CASSPRVPNTGELFF. The CDR3 region has the DNA TGTGCCAGCAGCCCAAGGGTACCGAACACCGGGGAGCTGTTTTTT.

This rearrangement joins TRBV28 to TRBJ1-1, with 8 bases identical to TRBD1. The length of the CDR3 is 18 residues. Germline V lookup: CDR1 MDHEN, CDR2 SYDVKM. Trimming at V came to 7 bases and at J to 0 bases, leaving 16 bases not matched to a gene. Written as DNA, the CDR3 is TGTGCCAGCATAGGGGCAGGGGGCATTGGGAAGCTGAACACTGAAGCTTTCTTT. Its translation is CASIGAGGIGKLNTEAFF.

This rearrangement joins TRBV18 to TRBJ2-1; 7 bases line up with TRBD1. Germline V gives CDR1 KGHSH, CDR2 LQKENI. There are 14 residues in the CDR3. The V segment lost 5 bases and the J segment 9 bases; nucleotides outside the gene matches: 10. CDR3 sequence reads: CASSGLEGAGEQFF. CDR3 bases: TGTGCCAGCTCAGGCCTAGAGGGGGCTGGTGAGCAGTTCTTC.

About this clonotype itself: One junction end does not reproduce the germline sequence, and a read error may be involved. V is TRBV12-3 or TRBV12-4 and J is TRBJ1-2; TRBD1 might be the D (6 bases). The CDR3 totals 13 residues. The chain's CDR3 is CASSSTGWDGDTF. CDR3 nucleotide sequence: TGTGCCAGCAGTTCAACAGGGTGGGATGGCGACACCTTC.

The chain uses TRBV10-3 and TRBJ2-1, with no clear D. This CDR3 has 15 residues. CDR1 is ENHRY, CDR2 SYGVKD, per germline. V lost 0 bases to trimming and J lost 2 bases, with 8 bases between them. The CDR3 bases are TGTGCCATCAGTGAGTCGGTGGTCCCCTACAATGAGCAGTTCTTC. Its translation: CAISESVVPYNEQFF.